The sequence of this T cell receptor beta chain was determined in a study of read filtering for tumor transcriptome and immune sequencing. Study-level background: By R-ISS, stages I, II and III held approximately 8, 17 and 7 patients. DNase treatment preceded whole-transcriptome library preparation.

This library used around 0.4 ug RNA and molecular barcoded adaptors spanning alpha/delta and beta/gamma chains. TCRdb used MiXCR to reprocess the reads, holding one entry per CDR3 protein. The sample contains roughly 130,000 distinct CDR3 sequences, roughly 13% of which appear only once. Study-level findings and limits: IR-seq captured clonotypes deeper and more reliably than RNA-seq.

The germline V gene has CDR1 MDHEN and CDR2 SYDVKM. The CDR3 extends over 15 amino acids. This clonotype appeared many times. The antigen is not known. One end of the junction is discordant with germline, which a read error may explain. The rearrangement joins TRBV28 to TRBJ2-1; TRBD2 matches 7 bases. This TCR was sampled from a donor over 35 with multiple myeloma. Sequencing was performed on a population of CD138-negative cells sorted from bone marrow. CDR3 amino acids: CQTMGGGSSYNEQFF. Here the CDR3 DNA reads TGCCAAACTATGGGCGGGGGTAGCTCCTACAATGAGCAGTTCTTC. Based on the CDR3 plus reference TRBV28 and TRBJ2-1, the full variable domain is DVKVTQSSRYLVKRTGEKVFLECVQDMDHENMFWYRQDPGLGLRLIYFSYDVKMKEKGDIPEGYSVSREKKERFSLILESASTNQTSMYLCQTMGGGSSYNEQFFGPGTRLTVL.